The 20 T cell receptor beta chains listed next were all sequenced from one sample in a study of blood T cell dynamics during melanoma immunotherapy (TCRdb year 2020). In light of the paper, this sample's time point label describes: pre-treatment baseline. Libraries came from the immunoSEQ multiplex PCR assay. The table comes from immuneACCESS by way of TCRdb, which keeps in-frame sequences with V and J called. Part of the clones is missing from these tables; in studies checked, under half for an unresolved V gene and the rest for unknown reasons. Here the sample has about 8,500 clones; over 65% occur a single time. Approximately 1.2% of the sample is held by the ten biggest clonotypes. Sequences were derived from blood, sampled from a patient treated with checkpoint blockade. These receptor sequences come from a human donor with melanoma.

For this clone: Other DNA sequences in the sample encode the same CDR3. This chain joins TRBV30 and TRBJ2-5; no firm D call. V was pared by 3 bases and J by 6 bases, with 11 bases between. The CDR3 length is 12 residues. Germline V lookup: CDR1 GTSNPN, CDR2 SVGIG (reference sequence). In DNA, the CDR3 is TGTGCCTGGAGCGTAGCCTCCCAGACCCAGTACTTC. Residues: CAWSVASQTQYF.

This rearrangement joins TRBV5-1 to TRBJ1-3; unclear D gene. The germline gives CDR1 SGHRS, CDR2 YFSETQ. Trimming took 0 bases from V and 2 from J, leaving 12 bases between them. The CDR3 extends over 16 amino acids. CDR3 region: CASSLEARRAGNTIYF. CDR3 DNA sequence: TGCGCCAGCAGCTTGGAGGCGAGGAGGGCTGGAAACACCATATATTTT.

V usage is TRBV4-3 and J usage is TRBJ2-2; D ambiguous. The length of the CDR3 is 14 residues. V gave up 3 bases and J gave up 2 bases, with 7 bases separating them. Germline V gives CDR1 LGHNA, CDR2 YSLEER. The CDR3 loop is CASSQILNTGELFF. CDR3 in DNA: TGCGCCAGCAGCCAGATCCTAAACACCGGGGAGCTGTTTTTT.

The rearrangement joins TRBV7-2 to TRBJ2-3; TRBD2 matches at 8 bases. The CDR3 contains 17 residues. Germline assignment: CDR1 SGHTA and CDR2 FQGNSA. The trim removed 1 base at V and 4 bases at J, leaving 10 bases unmatched. CDR3 sequence: CASSLVRGGPGADTQYF. The CDR3 nucleotides read TGTGCCAGCAGCTTAGTTCGGGGGGGCCCGGGGGCAGATACGCAGTATTTT.

This clone was observed a few times. The rearrangement joins TRBV25-1 to TRBJ1-6; D is undetermined. With 6 bases removed from V and 0 bases from J, the gap between germline ends came to 6 bases. The germline V gene encodes CDR1 MGHDK and CDR2 SYGVNS. This CDR3 is 14 amino acids long. CDR3 loop: CASSRNSYNSPLHF. The CDR3 DNA reads as TGTGCCAGCAGCCGGAACTCCTATAATTCACCCCTCCACTTT.

V is TRBV6-4 and J is TRBJ2-7, with D uncertain. CDR1 MRHNA and CDR2 SNTAGT come from the germline V gene. This CDR3 is built from 14 residues. The V and J ends lost 5 bases and 3 bases respectively, with 14 bases between them. The CDR3 protein is CASSPDIRLYEQYF. For the CDR3, the DNA is TGTGCCAGCAGTCCCGACATCAGGCTCTACGAGCAGTACTTC.

This sequence joins TRBV5-4 and TRBJ2-2, with 11 bases matching TRBD2. Germline V gives CDR1 SGHNT, CDR2 YYREEE (reference sequence). The CDR3 consists of 17 residues. Losses at the gene ends were 0 bases for V and 7 bases for J; bases not matched to a gene: 8. This chain's CDR3 is CASSLGSGTSGFGELFF. For the CDR3, the DNA is TGTGCCAGCAGCTTGGGATCCGGGACTAGCGGATTCGGGGAGCTGTTTTTT.

V gene TRBV4-1 combines with J gene TRBJ1-6, with no clear D. Trimming took off 0 bases at V and 8 bases at J, with 8 bases between the two ends. Germline V CDR1 and CDR2: MGHRA, YSYEKL. The CDR3 runs 14 residues. CDR3 DNA sequence: TGCGCCAGCAGCCAAGATCGGAGAGATTCACCCCTCCACTTT. It specifies CASSQDRRDSPLHF.

About this clone: The junction differs from germline at one of its ends, possibly a read error. Other DNA sequences within the sample encode an identical CDR3. This chain joins TRBV5-1 and TRBJ2-2, with 7 bases lining up with TRBD1. The CDR3 extends over 18 amino acids. Germline V gives CDR1 SGHRS, CDR2 YFSETQ. Here the CDR3 DNA reads TGCGCTAGCAACTCCGGGACAGCTGTTAATGTTCTTTCCGGGGAGCTGTTTTTT. It specifies CASNSGTAVNVLSGELFF. The full variable domain, rest sourced from reference TRBV5-1 and TRBJ2-2, is KAGVTQTPRYLIKTRGQQVTLSCSPISGHRSVSWYQQTPGQGLQFLFEYFSETQRNKGNFPGRFSGRQFSNSRSEMNVSTLELGDSALYLCASNSGTAVNVLSGELFFGEGSRLTVL.

This chain uses TRBV27 with TRBJ2-7, with D perhaps being TRBD1 or TRBD2 (7 bases each). V was clipped by 5 bases and J by 4 bases, with 21 bases between them. Germline CDR1 is MNHEY and CDR2 is SMNVEV (reference sequence). The CDR3 loop spans 16 amino acids. CDR3 nucleotides: TGTGCCAGCAGTGCCCCCGGGGGGTTGACAGGGTACGAGCAGTACTTC. It is translated as CASSAPGGLTGYEQYF.

CDR3 in amino acids: CASSLDRRNTIYF. CDR3 nucleotides: TGTGCCAGCAGCTTGGACAGGAGAAACACCATATATTTT. V gene TRBV5-8 combines with J gene TRBJ1-3; TRBD1 is a possible D gene (5 bases). This CDR3 has 13 residues. Trimming pared 0 bases from V and 5 bases from J, leaving 6 bases between. The germline V gene has CDR1 SGHTS and CDR2 YDEGEE.

The CDR3 DNA is TGTGCCTGGAGCGCGGGACTAGCGGCGGAGACCCAGTACTTC. It is translated as CAWSAGLAAETQYF. J is TRBJ2-5 and V is TRBV30; TRBD2 matches at 11 bases. This CDR3 has 14 residues. V dropped 3 bases and J dropped 5; count of bases not matched to a gene: 5. Looked up from germline, CDR1 is GTSNPN and CDR2 is SVGIG (reference sequence).

The chain uses TRBV5-5 and TRBJ2-1, with 7 bases matching TRBD2. Looked up from germline, CDR1 is SGHKS and CDR2 is YYEKEE (reference sequence). The CDR3 length is 15 residues. After removal of 7 bases from V and 1 base from J, the junction contained 8 bases not matched to a gene. CDR3 residues: CASSTSATSYNEQFF. CDR3 bases: TGTGCCAGCTCCACTAGCGCCACTTCCTACAATGAGCAGTTCTTC.

The rearrangement uses TRBV18 and TRBJ1-5; D is undetermined. Germline V CDR1 and CDR2: KGHSH, LQKENI. This CDR3 has 13 amino acids. V was trimmed by 3 bases and J by 0 bases, leaving 3 bases between them. Here the CDR3 DNA reads TGTGCCAGCTCACCGCCTAGCAATCAGCCCCAGCATTTT. It yields the protein CASSPPSNQPQHF.

In nucleotides, the CDR3 is TGTGCCTGGACCCAAGGGCTAGCGGGGGAAGAGACCCAGTACTTC. It yields the protein CAWTQGLAGEETQYF. The chain recombines TRBV30 with TRBJ2-5; TRBD2 matches at 10 bases. The CDR3 consists of 15 residues. Germline lookup yields CDR1 GTSNPN and CDR2 SVGIG (reference sequence). Trimming took 4 bases from V and 3 from J; bases not matched to a gene: 8.

J is TRBJ2-2 and V is TRBV27, with D hard to call. The germline V gene encodes CDR1 MNHEY and CDR2 SMNVEV (reference sequence). Trimming took off 4 bases at V and 7 bases at J, with 13 bases between the two ends. The CDR3 has 14 amino acids. CDR3 in DNA: TGTGCCAGCAGTTGGGTAGCCCGCGGCGGGGAGCTGTTTTTT. Translating it yields CASSWVARGGELFF.

This chain joins TRBV27 and TRBJ2-1; TRBD2 matches 7 bases. Trimming at V came to 1 base and at J to 5 bases, leaving 8 bases not matched to a gene. The germline V gene has CDR1 MNHEY and CDR2 SMNVEV (reference sequence). There are 16 residues in the CDR3. The CDR3 is CASSLFRGTINNEQFF. The CDR3 DNA reads TGTGCCAGCAGTTTATTTCGCGGGACTATCAACAATGAGCAGTTCTTC.

This sequence joins TRBV7-2 and TRBJ2-4; D might be TRBD2 (6 bases). V shed 2 bases and J shed 8 bases, with 22 bases lying between them. CDR1 is SGHTA, CDR2 FQGNSA, per germline. The CDR3 runs to 17 residues. The CDR3 bases are TGTGCCAGCAGCTTACTTGGGGTCAGGCCGGGAGAGGACATTCAGTACTTC. The encoded protein is CASSLLGVRPGEDIQYF. Full variable domain (outside the CDR3, taken from reference TRBV7-2 and TRBJ2-4): GAGVSQSPSNKVTEKGKDVELRCDPISGHTALYWYRQSLGQGLEFLIYFQGNSAPDKSGLPSDRFSAERTGGSVSTLTIQRTQQEDSAVYLCASSLLGVRPGEDIQYFGAGTRLSVL.

This chain uses TRBV5-1 with TRBJ1-1; 8 nucleotides agree with TRBD1. The germline gives CDR1 SGHRS, CDR2 YFSETQ. The junction had 3 bases not matched to a gene; V was cut back by 4 bases and J by 1 base. The CDR3 runs to 14 residues. CDR3 nucleotide sequence: TGCGCCAGCAGCGCTGACAGGGGGAACACTGAAGCTTTCTTT. Translation: CASSADRGNTEAFF.

In DNA form, the CDR3 reads TGCGCCAGCAACCGCCCTAAGGAGCAGTACTTC. It encodes CASNRPKEQYF. V usage is TRBV10-1 and J usage is TRBJ2-7; D gene uncertain. The CDR3 runs to 11 residues. V dropped 7 bases and J dropped 7 bases, with 11 bases sitting between them. Germline loops: CDR1 WNHNN, CDR2 SYGVQD (reference sequence).